This T cell receptor beta chain is from a study of T-cell memory formation after mild COVID-19. Germline V CDR1 and CDR2: SQVTM, ANQGSEA. Trimming at V came to 5 bases and at J to 6 bases, leaving 9 bases not matched to a gene. This CDR3 comprises 13 residues. One entry per CDR3 protein, called by TCRdb with MiXCR from the 5' RACE reads. The sample has about 360,000 distinct CDR3 sequences; approximately 14% are singletons. The source of this sequence is a man between 18 and 35 years old who had mild COVID-19 (a few samples of this study predate the infection). Cell type and time point are not known. This rearrangement joins TRBV29-1 to TRBJ1-2; 7 bases match TRBD1. Sequenced sample: PBMCs or a T cell subset sorted from them (not recorded which). CDR3 DNA sequence: TGCAGCGTTAGGCGACAGGGCGAGGATGGCTACACCTTC. Encoded protein: CSVRRQGEDGYTF.